This TCR beta chain was documented in a study of blood T cells in healthy people across ages. Study outcomes and limitations: Per-million-T-cell TCR beta diversity fell roughly linearly with age. The long-lived group displayed more naive CD4+ cells, plus higher diversity, than the aged donors did.

Trimming removed 2 bases from V and 0 bases from J; junction bases left unmatched: 10. The germline gives CDR1 DFQATT, CDR2 SNEGSKA (reference sequence). The CDR3 runs to 16 residues. Using a J-beta primer mix together with a sample-barcoded 5' primer, a second PCR was run for about 6 to 12 cycles. Each of the cDNA molecules was tagged by a template-switch adaptor with 12 random nucleotides. A single record per CDR3 protein comes from TCRdb applying MiXCR to the 5' RACE reads. The top ten hold roughly 20% of the sample, which has around 710,000 distinct CDR3 sequences, 43% seen once. This clonotype came up a few times. Its antigen is undetermined.

This clonotype was sampled from a woman aged 55-75 years in good health. V usage is TRBV20-1 and J usage is TRBJ2-7, with 7 bases identical to TRBD2. The sequenced sample was blood. CDR3 amino acids: CSARPLGRGSSYEQYF. The CDR3 DNA reads as TGCAGTGCTAGACCCTTAGGGCGGGGGAGCTCCTACGAGCAGTACTTC.